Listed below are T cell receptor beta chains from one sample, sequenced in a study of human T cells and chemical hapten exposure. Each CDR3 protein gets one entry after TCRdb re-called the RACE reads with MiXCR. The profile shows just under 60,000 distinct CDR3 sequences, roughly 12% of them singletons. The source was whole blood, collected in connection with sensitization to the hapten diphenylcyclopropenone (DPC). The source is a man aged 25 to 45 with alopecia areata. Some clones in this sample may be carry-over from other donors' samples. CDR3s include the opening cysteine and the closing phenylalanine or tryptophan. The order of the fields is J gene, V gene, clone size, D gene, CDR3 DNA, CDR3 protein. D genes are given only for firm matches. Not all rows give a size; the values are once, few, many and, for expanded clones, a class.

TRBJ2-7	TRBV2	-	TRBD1	TGTGCCAGCTCACCAGGACAGGCTACCTACGAGCAGTACTTC	CASSPGQATYEQYF
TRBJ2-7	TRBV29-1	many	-	TGCAGCGTTGGGGGGGCCGAGCAGTACTTC	CSVGGAEQYF
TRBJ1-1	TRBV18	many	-	TGTGCCAGCTCCCCGCCCTATGGGTCCTCTGAAGCTTTCTTT	CASSPPYGSSEAFF
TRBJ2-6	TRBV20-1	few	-	TGCAGTGCTCCCAAAGATATAACGGGGGCCAACGTCCTGACTTTC	CSAPKDITGANVLTF
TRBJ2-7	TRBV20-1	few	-	TGCAGTGCTAGAGATCGAGCACTCGGGGTGTGGGTGCAGTACTTC	CSARDRALGVWVQYF
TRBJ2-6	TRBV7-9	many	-	TGTGCCAGCAGCGTGCCGGGACAACCTGGAGGGGCCAACGTCCTGACTTTC	CASSVPGQPGGANVLTF
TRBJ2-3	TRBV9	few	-	TGTGCCAGCAGCGCAAGGGAGGCTACGCAGTATTTT	CASSAREATQYF
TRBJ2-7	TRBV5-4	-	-	TGTGCCAGCAGCTTGCACAGCCCCTACGAGCAGTACTTC	CASSLHSPYEQYF
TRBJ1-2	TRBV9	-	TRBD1	TGTGCCAGCAGCGTAAGGGACAGAGCCTTCTCAGGGAAATATGGCTACACCTTC	CASSVRDRAFSGKYGYTF
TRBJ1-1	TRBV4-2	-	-	TGTGCCAGCAGCCCGGAGCGACGGATGAACACTGAAGCTTTCTTT	CASSPERRMNTEAFF